This TCR beta chain was documented in a study of blood T cell repertoires in COVID-19. For the study at large: T cells, B-cell-depleted T cells, or PBMCs supplied cDNA or gDNA.

Trimming took 0 bases from V and 4 from J, leaving 12 bases between them. The CDR3 sequence is 15 residues long. The germline CDR1 and CDR2 sequences are LGHNA and YNFKEQ. Original methodology: Using reference gene primer amplification, nucleated cell counts were estimated. Data came from immunoSEQ multiplex PCR; TCRdb stores just in-frame clones and leaves some out. V and J calls and clone size are as listed in that table; D and trimming were resolved from the DNA. Of under 65,000 clones listed, around 70% are singletons. This chain links TRBV4-2 with TRBJ1-2; D uncertain. The receptor's source is a woman in her 70s with acute or convalescent COVID-19. Sequencing was done on a sample of peripheral blood. CDR3 DNA sequence: TGTGCCAGCAGCCAAGATTTCCAACAGATCTATGGCTACACCTTC. Its translation: CASSQDFQQIYGYTF.